This T cell receptor beta chain was identified during a study of blood T cell repertoires in COVID-19. Whole-study context: Collection of acute and convalescent COVID-19 samples took place in the United States, Italy and Spain. PBMCs, B-cell-depleted T cells, or T cells provided the cDNA or gDNA that made up the material.

Trimming removed 2 bases from V and 3 bases from J, with 13 bases in between. Germline CDR1 and CDR2: MNHNS and SASEGT. The CDR3 is 15 amino acids. TCRdb's table, derived via immunoSEQ multiplex PCR, lists solely in-frame clones and lacks some. Of 150,000 to 200,000 clones listed, around 82% are singletons. In its sample, this clone was seen once. The chain uses TRBV6-1 and TRBJ1-2, with no clear D. The sequencing input was PBMCs or T cells enriched from blood (not recorded which). The clonotype was recovered from a woman in her forties or fifties with acute COVID-19. This chain's CDR3 is CASSELSGRDYGYTF. The CDR3 nucleotides are TGTGCCAGCAGTGAATTGTCGGGTCGGGACTATGGCTACACCTTC.